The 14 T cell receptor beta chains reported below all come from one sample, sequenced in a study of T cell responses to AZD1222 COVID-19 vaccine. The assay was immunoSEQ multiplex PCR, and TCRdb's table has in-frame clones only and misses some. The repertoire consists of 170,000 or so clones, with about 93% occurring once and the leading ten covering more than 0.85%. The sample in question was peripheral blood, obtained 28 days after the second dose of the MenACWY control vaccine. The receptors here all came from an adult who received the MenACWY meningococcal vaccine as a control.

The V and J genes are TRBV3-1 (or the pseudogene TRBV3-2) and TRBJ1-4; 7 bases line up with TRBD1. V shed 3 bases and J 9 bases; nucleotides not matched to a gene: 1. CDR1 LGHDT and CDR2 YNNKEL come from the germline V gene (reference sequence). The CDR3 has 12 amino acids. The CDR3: CASSQTGKKLFF. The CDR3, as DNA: TGTGCCAGCAGCCAGACAGGGAAAAAACTGTTTTTT.

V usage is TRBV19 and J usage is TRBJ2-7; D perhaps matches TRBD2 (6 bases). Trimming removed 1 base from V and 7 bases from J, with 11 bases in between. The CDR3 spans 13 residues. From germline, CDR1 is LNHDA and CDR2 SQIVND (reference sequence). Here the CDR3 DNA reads TGTGCCAGTAGTATAGCTCGGGGGACGGAGCAGTACTTC. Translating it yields CASSIARGTEQYF.

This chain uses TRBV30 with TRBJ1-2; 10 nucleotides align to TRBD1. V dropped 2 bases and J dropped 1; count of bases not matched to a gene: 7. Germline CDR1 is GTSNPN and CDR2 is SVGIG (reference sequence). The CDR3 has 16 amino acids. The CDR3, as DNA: TGTGCCTGGAGTTCTCGGACAGGGGGGCTTAACTATGGCTACACCTTC. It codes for CAWSSRTGGLNYGYTF. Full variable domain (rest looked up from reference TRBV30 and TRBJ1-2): SQTIHQWPATLVQPVGSPLSLECTVEGTSNPNLYWYRQAAGRGLQLLFYSVGIGQISSEVPQNLSASRPQDRQFILSSKKLLLSDSGFYLCAWSSRTGGLNYGYTFGSGTRLTVV.

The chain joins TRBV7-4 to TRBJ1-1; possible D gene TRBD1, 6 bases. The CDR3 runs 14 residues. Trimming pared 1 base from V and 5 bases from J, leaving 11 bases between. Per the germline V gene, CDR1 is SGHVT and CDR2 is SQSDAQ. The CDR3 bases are TGTGCCAGCAGCTTAGGACAGGTGGAGACTGAAGCTTTCTTT. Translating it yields CASSLGQVETEAFF.

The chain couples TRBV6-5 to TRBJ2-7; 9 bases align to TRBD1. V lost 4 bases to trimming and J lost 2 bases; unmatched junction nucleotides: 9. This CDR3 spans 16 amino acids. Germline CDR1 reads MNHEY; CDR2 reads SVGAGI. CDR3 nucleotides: TGTGCCAGCAGTTCGACAGGGGGGCCAGGGGCCTACGAGCAGTACTTC. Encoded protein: CASSSTGGPGAYEQYF.

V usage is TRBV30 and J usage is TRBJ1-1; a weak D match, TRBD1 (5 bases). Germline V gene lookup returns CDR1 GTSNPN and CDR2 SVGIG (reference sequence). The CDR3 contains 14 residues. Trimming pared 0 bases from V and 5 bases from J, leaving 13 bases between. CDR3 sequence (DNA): TGTGCCTGGAGTGTAGGGGCTGTCGGGACTGAAGCTTTCTTT. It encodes CAWSVGAVGTEAFF.

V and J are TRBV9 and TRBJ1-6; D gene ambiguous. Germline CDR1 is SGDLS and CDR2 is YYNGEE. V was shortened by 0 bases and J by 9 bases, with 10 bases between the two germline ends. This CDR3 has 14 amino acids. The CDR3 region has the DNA TGTGCCAGCAGCGTAGGGGAGGGTGGTTCACCCCTCCACTTT. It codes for CASSVGEGGSPLHF.

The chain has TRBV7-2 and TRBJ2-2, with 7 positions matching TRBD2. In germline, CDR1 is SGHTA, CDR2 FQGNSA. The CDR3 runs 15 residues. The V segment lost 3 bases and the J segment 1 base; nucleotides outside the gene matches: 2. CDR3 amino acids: CASSLTSRNTGELFF. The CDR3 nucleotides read TGTGCCAGCAGCTTGACTAGCAGGAACACCGGGGAGCTGTTTTTT.

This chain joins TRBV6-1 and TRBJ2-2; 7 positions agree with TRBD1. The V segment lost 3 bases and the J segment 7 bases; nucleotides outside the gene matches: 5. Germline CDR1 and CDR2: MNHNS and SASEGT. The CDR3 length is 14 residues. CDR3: CASSDRTGFGELFF. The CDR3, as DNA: TGTGCCAGCAGTGACCGGACAGGCTTCGGGGAGCTGTTTTTT.

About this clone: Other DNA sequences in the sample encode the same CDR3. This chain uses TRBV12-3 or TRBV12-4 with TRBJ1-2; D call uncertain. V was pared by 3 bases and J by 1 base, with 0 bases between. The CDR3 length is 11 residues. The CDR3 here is CASSFNYGYTF. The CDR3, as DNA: TGTGCCAGCAGTTTTAACTATGGCTACACCTTC.

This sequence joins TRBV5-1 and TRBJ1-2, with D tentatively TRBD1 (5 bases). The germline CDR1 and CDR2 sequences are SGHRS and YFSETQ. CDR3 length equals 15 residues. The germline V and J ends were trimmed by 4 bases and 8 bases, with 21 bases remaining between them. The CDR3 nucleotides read TGCGCCAGCAGCACAACCTCGGGGGTTCCCGGGGGCTACACCTTC. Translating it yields CASSTTSGVPGGYTF. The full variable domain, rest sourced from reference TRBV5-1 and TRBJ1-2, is KAGVTQTPRYLIKTRGQQVTLSCSPISGHRSVSWYQQTPGQGLQFLFEYFSETQRNKGNFPGRFSGRQFSNSRSEMNVSTLELGDSALYLCASSTTSGVPGGYTFGSGTRLTVV.

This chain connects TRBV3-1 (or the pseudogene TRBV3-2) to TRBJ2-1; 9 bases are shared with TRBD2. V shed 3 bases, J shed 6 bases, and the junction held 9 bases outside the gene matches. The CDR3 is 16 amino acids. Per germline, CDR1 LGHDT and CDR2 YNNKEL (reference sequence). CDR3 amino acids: CASSQGGLANPNEQFF. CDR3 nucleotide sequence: TGTGCCAGCAGCCAGGGTGGACTAGCGAATCCCAATGAGCAGTTCTTC.

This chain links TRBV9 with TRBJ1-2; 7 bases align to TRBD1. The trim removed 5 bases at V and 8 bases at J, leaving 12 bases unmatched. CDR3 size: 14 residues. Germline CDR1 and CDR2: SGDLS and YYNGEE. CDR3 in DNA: TGTGCCAGCAGTTCGCCGACAGGGATTGAGGGCTACACCTTC. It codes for CASSSPTGIEGYTF. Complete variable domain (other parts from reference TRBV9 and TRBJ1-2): DSGVTQTPKHLITATGQRVTLRCSPRSGDLSVYWYQQSLDQGLQFLIQYYNGEERAKGNILERFSAQQFPDLHSELNLSSLELGDSALYFCASSSPTGIEGYTFGSGTRLTVV.

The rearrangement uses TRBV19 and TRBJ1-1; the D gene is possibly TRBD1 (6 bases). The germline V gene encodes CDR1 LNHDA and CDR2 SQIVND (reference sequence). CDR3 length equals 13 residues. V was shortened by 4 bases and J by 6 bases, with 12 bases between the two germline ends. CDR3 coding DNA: TGTGCCAGTAGTACCCTACAGGGTTCTGAAGCTTTCTTT. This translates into CASSTLQGSEAFF.